The 30 T cell receptor beta chains presented below share a single source sample, sequenced in a study of cytomegalovirus exposure and HLA in healthy donors. The PCR employed 60 Vbeta primers together with 13 Jbeta primers. TCRdb's table, derived via immunoSEQ multiplex PCR, lists solely in-frame clones and lacks some. The profile shows around 150,000 clones, around 77% of them singletons. The specimen sequenced was PBMCs. These receptors all come from a woman aged 45-65 years in good health and CMV-seronegative.

V and J are TRBV2 and TRBJ1-2; possibly TRBD1 for D (5 bases). CDR1 and CDR2 from the germline V gene are SNHLY and FYNNEI. CDR3 length equals 15 residues. Trimming took 6 bases from V and 0 from J, leaving 14 bases between them. The CDR3 region is CASSKDSGSNYGYTF. CDR3 sequence (DNA): TGTGCCAGCAGCAAAGACAGCGGGTCTAACTATGGCTACACCTTC.

The V gene is TRBV7-8, the J gene TRBJ1-2; the match to TRBD1 covers 12 bases. With V trimmed by 5 bases and J by 7 bases, 11 bases remained unmatched. The CDR3 totals 16 residues. Germline-derived CDR1 and CDR2 are SGHVS and FQNEAQ. This CDR3 reads CASSPRGDRGHVGYTF. DNA of the CDR3: TGTGCCAGCAGCCCAAGAGGGGACAGGGGGCATGTTGGCTACACCTTC.

The genes are TRBV6-5 and TRBJ1-6; TRBD1 might be the D (5 bases). The V and J ends lost 6 bases and 5 bases respectively, with 14 bases between them. Germline-derived CDR1 and CDR2 are MNHEY and SVGAGI. The CDR3 contains 15 residues. In DNA, the CDR3 is TGTGCCAGCAGGGGACTGAGATCGAATAATTCACCCCTCCACTTT. Protein sequence: CASRGLRSNNSPLHF.

V is TRBV4-3 and J is TRBJ1-2; the D gene is possibly TRBD1 (5 bases). Germline values: CDR1 LGHNA, CDR2 YSLEER. This CDR3 comprises 19 residues. V dropped 4 bases and J dropped 1 base, with 25 bases sitting between them. The chain's CDR3 is CASSPPWTDIEGVNYGYTF. The CDR3 bases are TGCGCCAGCAGCCCGCCGTGGACGGATATAGAAGGGGTTAACTATGGCTACACCTTC.

This sequence joins TRBV4-2 and TRBJ2-2; no definite D call. In germline, CDR1 is LGHNA, CDR2 YNFKEQ. V dropped 0 bases and J dropped 1 base, with 6 bases sitting between them. This CDR3 contains 15 residues. The CDR3 region is CASSQEARNTGELFF. Here the CDR3 DNA reads TGTGCCAGCAGCCAAGAGGCAAGGAACACCGGGGAGCTGTTTTTT.

This clone occurred once. The V and J genes are TRBV5-4 and TRBJ2-5; 7 bases map to TRBD1. Germline values: CDR1 SGHNT, CDR2 YYREEE (reference sequence). The CDR3 runs to 13 residues. The V and J ends lost 4 bases and 4 bases, in that order; junction bases with no gene match: 4. The CDR3 DNA reads TGTGCCAGCAGCGCAGCAGGGGGAGAGACCCAGTACTTC. Translated, it gives CASSAAGGETQYF.

The chain is built from TRBV29-1 and TRBJ2-7; D may be TRBD1 (6 bases). Germline-derived CDR1 and CDR2 are SQVTM and ANQGSEA. Trimming removed 4 bases at V and 4 bases at J, with 14 bases between. This CDR3 is built from 13 residues. The CDR3 DNA reads TGCAGCGTTGTTGGGGGCGCGAGTTACGAGCAGTACTTC. Amino acid sequence: CSVVGGASYEQYF.

J is TRBJ1-3 and V is TRBV6-1; D unclear. Trimming left V 2 bases short and J 0 bases short, with 11 bases between. The CDR3 length is 16 residues. CDR1 is MNHNS and CDR2 is SASEGT in the germline V gene. The CDR3 sequence is CASSETRISSGNTIYF. In DNA, the CDR3 is TGTGCCAGCAGTGAAACGCGGATAAGCTCTGGAAACACCATATATTTT.

The V gene is TRBV10-3, the J gene TRBJ1-2; D is ambiguous. CDR3 size: 14 residues. Trimming took off 3 bases at V and 0 bases at J, with 8 bases between the two ends. Germline CDR1 ENHRY, CDR2 SYGVKD. CDR3 nucleotide sequence: TGTGCCATCAGTGATCAGGCGTCTAACTATGGCTACACCTTC. Amino acid sequence: CAISDQASNYGYTF.

The V and J genes are TRBV30 and TRBJ2-5, with TRBD1 matching over 11 bases. Germline V lookup: CDR1 GTSNPN, CDR2 SVGIG (reference sequence). This CDR3 contains 13 residues. V was clipped by 5 bases and J by 2 bases; unmatched bases: 1. CDR3 in amino acids: CAWGTGGQETQYF. CDR3 nucleotide sequence: TGTGCCTGGGGGACAGGGGGTCAAGAGACCCAGTACTTC.

V gene TRBV7-8 combines with J gene TRBJ1-1; no reliable D call. The germline V gene encodes CDR1 SGHVS and CDR2 FQNEAQ. The CDR3 sequence is 14 residues long. V was clipped by 5 bases and J by 1 base, with 11 bases between them. The CDR3 DNA follows: TGTGCCAGCAGCCCCCCCAGGCAGAACACTGAAGCTTTCTTT. Translated, it gives CASSPPRQNTEAFF.

This clone was seen only a few times. The chain recombines TRBV15 with TRBJ1-2, with D uncertain. V was shortened by 0 bases and J by 8 bases, with 10 bases between the two germline ends. The length of the CDR3 is 13 residues. Germline-derived CDR1 and CDR2 are LNHNV and YYDKDF (reference sequence). Here the CDR3 DNA reads TGTGCCACCAGCAGAGATGTAACACAAGGCTACACCTTC. It translates to CATSRDVTQGYTF. Combining the CDR3 with reference TRBV15 and TRBJ1-2 gives the whole variable domain DAMVIQNPRYQVTQFGKPVTLSCSQTLNHNVMYWYQQKSSQAPKLLFHYYDKDFNNEADTPDNFQSRRPNTSFCFLDIRSPGLGDTAMYLCATSRDVTQGYTFGSGTRLTVV.

This clone occurred once. One end of the junction varies from germline; a read error may be responsible. The chain joins TRBV7-9 to TRBJ1-3; D gene ambiguous. The CDR3 extends over 14 amino acids. Germline V gene lookup returns CDR1 SEHNR and CDR2 FQNEAQ (reference sequence). As DNA, the CDR3 is TGTTCCAGCAGCGACGGGAGCTCTGGAAACACCATATATTTT. This codes for CSSSDGSSGNTIYF.

This clone was counted between two and nine times. V usage is TRBV15 and J usage is TRBJ1-5, with a tentative D call TRBD1 (5 bases). CDR3 size: 16 residues. V shed 5 bases and J shed 2 bases, with 16 bases lying between them. Per the germline V gene, CDR1 is LNHNV and CDR2 is YYDKDF (reference sequence). CDR3 amino acids: CATSPRGGVGNQPQHF. CDR3 DNA sequence: TGTGCCACCAGCCCTCGTGGAGGGGTTGGCAATCAGCCCCAGCATTTT.

This chain connects TRBV7-3 to TRBJ1-6; D call uncertain. The germline CDR1 and CDR2 sequences are SGHTA and FQGTGA. Trimming took 5 bases from V and 0 from J, leaving 8 bases between them. The CDR3 loop spans 15 amino acids. CDR3 sequence: CASSHDTSYNSPLHF. CDR3 DNA sequence: TGTGCCAGCAGCCACGACACCTCCTATAATTCACCCCTCCACTTT. Supplemented by reference TRBV7-3 and TRBJ1-6, the full variable domain reads GAGVSQTPSNKVTEKGKYVELRCDPISGHTALYWYRQSLGQGPEFLIYFQGTGAADDSGLPNDRFFAVRPEGSVSTLKIQRTERGDSAVYLCASSHDTSYNSPLHFGNGTRLTVT.

The J gene is TRBJ2-5, the V gene TRBV19; TRBD2 matches at 8 bases. This CDR3 contains 16 residues. Germline CDR1 reads LNHDA; CDR2 reads SQIVND (reference sequence). J gave up 0 bases and V 2 bases, and 5 bases lay outside the gene matches. This CDR3 reads CASSIFGGGHQETQYF. DNA for the CDR3: TGTGCCAGTAGTATATTTGGCGGGGGGCACCAAGAGACCCAGTACTTC.

The genes are TRBV4-1 and TRBJ2-7; TRBD2 aligns across 7 bases. The CDR3 is 15 amino acids. From germline, CDR1 is MGHRA and CDR2 YSYEKL. The J segment lost 0 bases and the V segment lost 2 bases, leaving 4 bases of the junction unmatched. Here the CDR3 reads CASSQLAADSYEQYF. The DNA of the CDR3 is TGCGCCAGCAGCCAACTAGCGGCCGACTCCTACGAGCAGTACTTC.

V is TRBV7-2 and J is TRBJ2-3; 10 bases fit TRBD2. Trimming cost V 4 bases and J 2 bases; bases outside gene matches: 3. The CDR3 loop spans 15 amino acids. Germline V gene sequence: CDR1 SGHTA, CDR2 FQGNSA. CDR3 in amino acids: CASSYGLADTDTQYF. The CDR3 nucleotides read TGTGCCAGCAGCTATGGACTAGCGGACACAGATACGCAGTATTTT.

The J gene is TRBJ2-7, the V gene TRBV18; D may be TRBD2 (6 bases). CDR1 is KGHSH and CDR2 is LQKENI in the germline V gene. Trimming left V 5 bases short and J 9 bases short, with 17 bases between. The CDR3 extends over 13 amino acids. The CDR3 DNA reads TGTGCCAGCTCAGGACCTCAGGGAGGCGGGCAGTACTTC. Translated: CASSGPQGGGQYF.

In DNA, the CDR3 is TGTGCCAGCAGCCAAGATTTAGTCAGTGGGACAGGGCGGGATACGCAGTATTTT. Protein sequence: CASSQDLVSGTGRDTQYF. The rearrangement joins TRBV4-2 to TRBJ2-3; 9 bases map to TRBD1. Trimming took 0 bases from V and 6 from J; bases not matched to a gene: 13. The CDR3 loop spans 18 amino acids. Germline CDR1 LGHNA, CDR2 YNFKEQ.

The chain employs TRBV7-2 and TRBJ1-1; possible D gene TRBD1, 5 bases. V was clipped by 1 base and J by 5 bases, with 8 bases between them. CDR1 is SGHTA, CDR2 FQGNSA, per germline. The CDR3 has 13 amino acids. Here the CDR3 reads CASSLGGRTEAFF. CDR3 DNA: TGTGCCAGCAGCTTAGGGGGCAGAACTGAAGCTTTCTTT.

The V call is TRBV10-3, the J call TRBJ2-4, with 7 nucleotides matching TRBD1. This CDR3 has 15 residues. The germline V gene encodes CDR1 ENHRY and CDR2 SYGVKD. J lost 0 bases, V lost 2 bases, and 1 base had no gene match. The CDR3 loop reads CAISEGTEAKNIQYF. The CDR3 nucleotides read TGTGCCATCAGTGAGGGGACAGAAGCCAAAAACATTCAGTACTTC.

With regard to this clone: The same CDR3 is also encoded by other DNA sequences in this sample. V is TRBV15 and J is TRBJ2-5; 12 bases are a match to TRBD2. With 0 bases clipped from V and 5 bases from J, the junction kept 4 bases outside the gene matches. The CDR3 loop spans 16 amino acids. Germline loops: CDR1 LNHNV, CDR2 YYDKDF (reference sequence). The CDR3 region has the DNA TGTGCCACCAGCAGAGATCGACTAGCGGGGGTCGAGACCCAGTACTTC. This translates into CATSRDRLAGVETQYF. Variable domain in full (rest from reference TRBV15 and TRBJ2-5): DAMVIQNPRYQVTQFGKPVTLSCSQTLNHNVMYWYQQKSSQAPKLLFHYYDKDFNNEADTPDNFQSRRPNTSFCFLDIRSPGLGDTAMYLCATSRDRLAGVETQYFGPGTRLLVL.

The chain uses TRBV29-1 and TRBJ2-7; 8 positions agree with TRBD1. V dropped 8 bases and J dropped 0; count of bases not matched to a gene: 3. Germline V lookup: CDR1 SQVTM, CDR2 ANQGSEA. The CDR3 totals 12 residues. The CDR3 reads CSWTGNSYEQYF. The CDR3 bases are TGCAGCTGGACAGGGAACTCCTACGAGCAGTACTTC.

This CDR3 reads CASSPRGGGIYEQYF. The CDR3 DNA reads as TGTGCCAGCAGCCCACGGGGCGGGGGAATCTACGAGCAGTACTTC. The chain joins TRBV7-3 to TRBJ2-7; TRBD2 aligns across 7 bases. The CDR3 runs to 15 residues. CDR1 is SGHTA, CDR2 FQGTGA, per germline. The V and J ends lost 5 bases and 3 bases, in that order; junction bases with no gene match: 10.

The chain joins TRBV18 to TRBJ1-1; D ambiguous. The CDR3 spans 13 residues. Trimming took off 6 bases at V and 1 base at J, with 9 bases between the two ends. CDR1 and CDR2 from the germline V gene are KGHSH and LQKENI. CDR3 in amino acids: CASSSRGNTEAFF. The DNA for the CDR3 is TGTGCCAGCTCGTCCAGAGGGAACACTGAAGCTTTCTTT.

The V call is TRBV5-4, the J call TRBJ2-7; D is unresolved. Germline V gives CDR1 SGHNT, CDR2 YYREEE (reference sequence). V was pared by 1 base and J by 0 bases, with 14 bases between. The CDR3 is 16 residues long. The CDR3 is CASSLSSVISSYEQYF. The CDR3 nucleotides read TGTGCCAGCAGCTTGTCATCCGTAATTAGCTCCTACGAGCAGTACTTC.

This rearrangement joins TRBV2 to TRBJ2-2; 10 nucleotides align to TRBD2. V trimming: 4 bases; J trimming: 2 bases; junction bases outside the gene matches: 7. The CDR3 covers 17 residues. Germline V gene lookup returns CDR1 SNHLY and CDR2 FYNNEI. As DNA, the CDR3 is TGTGCCAGCAGTGCGGAGCTAGCGGGAGTTAACACCGGGGAGCTGTTTTTT. Translation gives CASSAELAGVNTGELFF. The variable domain in full, completed from reference TRBV2 and TRBJ2-2, reads EPEVTQTPSHQVTQMGQEVILRCVPISNHLYFYWYRQILGQKVEFLVSFYNNEISEKSEIFDDQFSVERPDGSNFTLKIRSTKLEDSAMYFCASSAELAGVNTGELFFGEGSRLTVL.

This clone was recorded a few times. This chain joins TRBV28 and TRBJ2-6; a possible D gene is TRBD1 (5 bases). The ends were cut back, 6 bases at V and 0 bases at J, with 9 bases in the middle. This CDR3 has 15 amino acids. CDR1 is MDHEN and CDR2 is SYDVKM in the germline V gene. CDR3 sequence: CASRDTSSGANVLTF. In DNA, the CDR3 is TGTGCCAGCAGGGACACGAGCTCTGGGGCCAACGTCCTGACTTTC.

This chain connects TRBV7-9 to TRBJ1-2, with D hard to call. Trimming took off 1 base at V and 3 bases at J, with 12 bases between the two ends. The CDR3 is made up of 15 amino acids. The germline V gene has CDR1 SEHNR and CDR2 FQNEAQ (reference sequence). The CDR3 here is CASSLGFGQDYGYTF. The CDR3 DNA reads TGTGCCAGCAGCTTAGGCTTTGGGCAAGACTATGGCTACACCTTC.